This T cell receptor (beta chain) was sequenced during a study of PD-L1 blockade in urothelial cancer. At the level of the study: Treatment start was followed by blood analysis at 3 weeks (second dose) and again at 6 weeks.

CDR1 LNHDA and CDR2 SQIVND come from the germline V gene (reference sequence). The V end was cut by 3 bases, the J end by 1 base, with 9 bases between. The CDR3 runs to 14 residues. Sequenced by immunoSEQ multiplex PCR; TCRdb stores in-frame clones only, minus some. The sample contains more than 45,000 clones, approximately 78% of which appear only once. Time point defined: peripheral blood 6 weeks after treatment start. Patients had locally advanced or metastatic urothelial carcinoma. The chain combines TRBV19 with TRBJ1-1; unclear D gene. The receptor was derived from a man between 70 and 80 years old with urothelial cancer. The sequenced sample was PBMCs, obtained around atezolizumab (anti-PD-L1) treatment. CDR3 sequence: CASSITGANTEAFF. CDR3 nucleotides: TGTGCCAGTAGTATTACGGGAGCGAACACTGAAGCTTTCTTT.